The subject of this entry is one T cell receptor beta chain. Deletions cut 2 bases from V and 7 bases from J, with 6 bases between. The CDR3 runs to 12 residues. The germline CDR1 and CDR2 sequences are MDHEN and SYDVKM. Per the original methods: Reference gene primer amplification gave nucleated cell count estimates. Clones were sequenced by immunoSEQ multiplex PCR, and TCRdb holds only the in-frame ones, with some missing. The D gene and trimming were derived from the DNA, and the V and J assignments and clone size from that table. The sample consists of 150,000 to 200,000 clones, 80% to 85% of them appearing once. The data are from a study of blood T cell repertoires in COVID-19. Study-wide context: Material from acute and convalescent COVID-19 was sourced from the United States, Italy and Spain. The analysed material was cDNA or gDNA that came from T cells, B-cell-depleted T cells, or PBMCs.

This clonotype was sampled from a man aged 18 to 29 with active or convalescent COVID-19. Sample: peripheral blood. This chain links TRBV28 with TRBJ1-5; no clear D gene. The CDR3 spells CASSLKRQPQHF. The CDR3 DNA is TGTGCCAGCAGTTTAAAGAGACAGCCCCAGCATTTT.